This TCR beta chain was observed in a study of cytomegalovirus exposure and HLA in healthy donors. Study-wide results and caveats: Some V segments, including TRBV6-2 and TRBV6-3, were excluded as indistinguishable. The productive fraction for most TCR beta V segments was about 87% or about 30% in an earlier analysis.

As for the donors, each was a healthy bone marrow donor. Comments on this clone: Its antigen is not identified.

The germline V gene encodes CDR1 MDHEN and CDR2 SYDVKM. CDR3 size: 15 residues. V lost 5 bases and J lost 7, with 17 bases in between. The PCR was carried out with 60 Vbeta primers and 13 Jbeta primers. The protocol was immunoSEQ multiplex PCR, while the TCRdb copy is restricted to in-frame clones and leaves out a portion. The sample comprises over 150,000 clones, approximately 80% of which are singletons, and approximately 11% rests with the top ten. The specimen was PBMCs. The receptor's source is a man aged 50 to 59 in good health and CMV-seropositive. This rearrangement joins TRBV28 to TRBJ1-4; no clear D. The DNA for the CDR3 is TGTGCCAGCAGTCCGCGGGCCATTTTAGGTGAAAAACTGTTTTTT. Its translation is CASSPRAILGEKLFF. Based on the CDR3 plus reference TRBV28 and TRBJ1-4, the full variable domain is DVKVTQSSRYLVKRTGEKVFLECVQDMDHENMFWYRQDPGLGLRLIYFSYDVKMKEKGDIPEGYSVSREKKERFSLILESASTNQTSMYLCASSPRAILGEKLFFGSGTQLSVL.